This passage covers 30 T cell receptor beta chains from one sample sequenced in a study of CD4 T cells in relation to SARS-CoV-2 and coronaviruses. TCRdb's copy holds only in-frame clones and misses some; the assay was immunoSEQ multiplex PCR. The profile shows under 45,000 clones, 82% of them singletons. Which antigens these TCRs recognize remains unknown. Specimen: naive CD4+ T cells from PBMCs, cultured in vitro. Indicated subset: naive CD4+ T cells isolated by negative enrichment. Source of these receptors: an adult with COVID-19.

The CDR3 loop is CASRDTGEQYF. The CDR3 bases are TGTGCCAGCAGGGATACAGGCGAGCAGTACTTC. The chain joins TRBV28 to TRBJ2-7; weak D call: TRBD1 (5 bases). Germline V CDR1 and CDR2: MDHEN, SYDVKM. The CDR3 is 11 amino acids. Trimming stripped 6 bases from V and 6 bases from J, with 9 bases between. Full variable domain (missing parts from reference TRBV28 and TRBJ2-7): DVKVTQSSRYLVKRTGEKVFLECVQDMDHENMFWYRQDPGLGLRLIYFSYDVKMKEKGDIPEGYSVSREKKERFSLILESASTNQTSMYLCASRDTGEQYFGPGTRLTVT.

This rearrangement joins TRBV5-1 to TRBJ2-7, with 7 bases lining up with TRBD1. CDR3 length: 14 residues. The V gene's germline CDR1 is SGHRS and CDR2 YFSETQ. V was pared by 4 bases and J by 2 bases, with 6 bases of the junction left unmatched. The CDR3 region has the DNA TGCGCCAGCAGCCTCCAGACAGGGCCCTACGAGCAGTACTTC. This gives the protein CASSLQTGPYEQYF.

The CDR3 loop is CASSLASGSTTDTQYF. Here the CDR3 DNA reads TGTGCCAGCAGCCTCGCCAGCGGGAGTACCACAGATACGCAGTATTTT. V is TRBV7-2 and J is TRBJ2-3; 8 bases map to TRBD2. V gave up 5 bases and J gave up 2 bases; unmatched junction bases: 9. This CDR3 has 16 residues. In germline, CDR1 is SGHTA, CDR2 FQGNSA.

The chain carries TRBV3-1 (or the pseudogene TRBV3-2) and TRBJ2-5; possibly TRBD2 for D (5 bases). Trimming removed 4 bases at V and 6 bases at J, with 9 bases between. Germline-derived CDR1 and CDR2 are LGHDT and YNNKEL (reference sequence). The CDR3 is 12 residues long. CDR3 amino acids: CASSLLEQTQYF. Written as DNA, the CDR3 is TGTGCCAGCAGCCTACTAGAGCAGACCCAGTACTTC.

The J gene is TRBJ2-2, the V gene TRBV5-1, with D perhaps matching TRBD2 (5 bases). Per germline, CDR1 SGHRS and CDR2 YFSETQ. V was clipped by 4 bases and J by 3 bases, with 13 bases between them. The CDR3 spans 15 residues. Here the CDR3 reads CASSGELDHTGELFF. The CDR3 nucleotides read TGCGCCAGCAGCGGGGAACTAGATCACACCGGGGAGCTGTTTTTT.

This chain uses TRBV7-8 with TRBJ1-5; D unclear. V lost 3 bases to trimming and J lost 1 base, with 4 bases between them. Per the germline V gene, CDR1 is SGHVS and CDR2 is FQNEAQ. The CDR3 has 13 amino acids. The CDR3 sequence: CASSFGSNQPQHF. In DNA form, the CDR3 reads TGTGCCAGCAGCTTTGGGAGCAATCAGCCCCAGCATTTT.

A few counts support this clone. V usage is TRBV19 and J usage is TRBJ1-1; D unresolved. The CDR3 covers 11 residues. CDR1 LNHDA and CDR2 SQIVND come from the germline V gene (reference sequence). Trimming took 8 bases from V and 6 from J, leaving 10 bases between them. CDR3 sequence (DNA): TGTGCCAGTGTGAGGACGGCTGAAGCTTTCTTT. This encodes CASVRTAEAFF.

The chain employs TRBV7-3 and TRBJ2-2; 8 nucleotides agree with TRBD1. Germline CDR1 SGHTA, CDR2 FQGTGA. Trimming at V came to 5 bases and at J to 4 bases, leaving 6 bases not matched to a gene. The CDR3 is made up of 15 amino acids. The CDR3 bases are TGTGCCAGCAGCCCAGGACAGGGCGGCACCGGGGAGCTGTTTTTT. It yields the protein CASSPGQGGTGELFF.

The gene calls are TRBV5-1 and TRBJ2-3; D is ambiguous. V gave up 0 bases and J gave up 3 bases, with 2 bases separating them. Germline V gene sequence: CDR1 SGHRS, CDR2 YFSETQ. This CDR3 is 12 amino acids long. The CDR3 nucleotides are TGCGCCAGCAGCTTGGAGACAGATACGCAGTATTTT. It is translated as CASSLETDTQYF.

The chain joins TRBV6-6 to TRBJ2-3, with 12 bases that match TRBD2. Per germline, CDR1 MNHNY and CDR2 SVGAGI (reference sequence). Losses at the gene ends were 4 bases for V and 6 bases for J; bases not matched to a gene: 5. The CDR3 loop spans 15 amino acids. CDR3 sequence reads: CASSSLAGGFDTQYF. CDR3 coding DNA: TGTGCCAGCAGTTCGCTAGCGGGAGGGTTCGATACGCAGTATTTT.

This chain joins TRBV3-1 (or the pseudogene TRBV3-2) and TRBJ2-2, with D possibly TRBD2 on 6 matching bases. Looked up from germline, CDR1 is LGHDT and CDR2 is YNNKEL (reference sequence). Trimming pared 3 bases from V and 8 bases from J, leaving 7 bases between. CDR3 length: 12 amino acids. This chain's CDR3 is CASSHGTGELFF. The CDR3 DNA is TGTGCCAGCAGCCACGGGACTGGGGAGCTGTTTTTT.

This clone was counted a few times. The chain links TRBV14 to TRBJ1-2; the D is unclear. CDR3 length: 15 amino acids. The germline V gene has CDR1 SGHDN and CDR2 FVKESK. Trimming stripped 1 base from V and 8 bases from J, with 17 bases between. The CDR3: CASSQGVQQASGYTF. The CDR3 region has the DNA TGTGCCAGCAGCCAAGGTGTACAACAAGCCAGCGGCTACACCTTC.

The V gene is TRBV6-5, the J gene TRBJ2-5; D is perhaps TRBD2 (6 bases). Germline CDR1 MNHEY, CDR2 SVGAGI. V was shortened by 8 bases and J by 1 base, with 11 bases between the two germline ends. This CDR3 has 13 residues. CDR3 coding DNA: TGTGCCAGCCGACTAGATGCCCAAGAGACCCAGTACTTC. This encodes CASRLDAQETQYF.

The chain has TRBV24-1 and TRBJ2-1, with D tentatively TRBD1 or TRBD2 (6 bases each). Germline CDR1 reads KGHDR; CDR2 reads SFDVKD. V lost 4 bases and J lost 9, with 18 bases in between. CDR3 length equals 15 residues. The CDR3 loop is CATSEPGTPEGEQFF. CDR3 in DNA: TGTGCCACCAGTGAACCCGGGACACCGGAGGGTGAGCAGTTCTTC.

The gene calls are TRBV18 and TRBJ2-3; 9 bases agree with TRBD1. V lost 3 bases and J lost 1; bases outside the gene matches: 2. Germline V gives CDR1 KGHSH, CDR2 LQKENI. The CDR3 sequence is 15 residues long. The CDR3 here is CASSPRQGGTDTQYF. CDR3 nucleotides: TGTGCCAGCTCACCCCGACAGGGGGGCACAGATACGCAGTATTTT.

V is TRBV2 and J is TRBJ1-2; weak D call: TRBD1 (5 bases). Germline values: CDR1 SNHLY, CDR2 FYNNEI. The length of the CDR3 is 16 residues. V was clipped by 2 bases and J by 0 bases, with 13 bases between them. CDR3 sequence: CASSEFLATANYGYTF. CDR3 DNA: TGTGCCAGCAGTGAATTTCTCGCGACAGCTAACTATGGCTACACCTTC.

This clone came up once. CDR3 DNA: TGTGCCAGCAGCCAGTGGACTAGCGGGAGACGATACGAGCAGTACTTC. Its protein product is CASSQWTSGRRYEQYF. This chain uses TRBV3-1 (or the pseudogene TRBV3-2) with TRBJ2-7, with 13 bases that match TRBD2. The CDR3 is 16 residues long. V dropped 3 bases and J dropped 4; count of bases not matched to a gene: 6. Germline V gives CDR1 LGHDT, CDR2 YNNKEL (reference sequence).

V is TRBV5-1 and J is TRBJ2-7; D is unclear. The CDR3 contains 15 residues. V lost 2 bases to trimming and J lost 4 bases, with 16 bases between them. Germline values: CDR1 SGHRS, CDR2 YFSETQ. The DNA for the CDR3 is TGCGCCAGCAGCTTATTGACCGGGCCCCAATACGAGCAGTACTTC. This encodes CASSLLTGPQYEQYF.

V usage is TRBV19 and J usage is TRBJ2-1, with 10 bases aligning to TRBD1. Germline lookup yields CDR1 LNHDA and CDR2 SQIVND (reference sequence). The CDR3 extends over 19 amino acids. With 3 bases clipped from V and 0 bases from J, the junction kept 11 bases outside the gene matches. The CDR3 spells CASSISGTGALSSYNEQFF. CDR3 sequence (DNA): TGTGCCAGTAGTATTTCCGGGACAGGGGCATTAAGCTCCTACAATGAGCAGTTCTTC.

The chain recombines TRBV20-1 with TRBJ2-1; TRBD2 matches at 9 bases. In germline, CDR1 is DFQATT, CDR2 SNEGSKA (reference sequence). The V gene end was trimmed by 3 bases and the J gene end by 5 bases; junction bases not matched to a gene: 14. The CDR3 has 17 amino acids. The CDR3 nucleotides read TGCAGTGCTAGTTCGAGCGGGAGGATCATTACGGACAATGAGCAGTTCTTC. Its protein is CSASSSGRIITDNEQFF.

J is TRBJ2-1 and V is TRBV18; 11 positions agree with TRBD2. Germline CDR1 reads KGHSH; CDR2 reads LQKENI. Germline trimming cut 5 bases from V and 6 bases from J; bases unmatched to any gene: 15. This CDR3 region has 18 residues. The CDR3 loop is CASSSGTLAGGQVNEQFF. CDR3 nucleotides: TGTGCCAGCTCATCGGGGACTTTAGCGGGAGGGCAAGTCAATGAGCAGTTCTTC. Based on the CDR3 plus reference TRBV18 and TRBJ2-1, the full variable domain is NAGVMQNPRHLVRRRGQEARLRCSPMKGHSHVYWYRQLPEEGLKFMVYLQKENIIDESGMPKERFSAEFPKEGPSILRIQQVVRGDSAAYFCASSSGTLAGGQVNEQFFGPGTRLTVL.

The V call is TRBV19, the J call TRBJ1-2, with D unresolved. Per germline, CDR1 LNHDA and CDR2 SQIVND (reference sequence). Trimming took off 4 bases at V and 7 bases at J, with 10 bases between the two ends. The length of the CDR3 is 12 residues. Written as DNA, the CDR3 is TGTGCCAGTAGTACCCCTAGCAGTGGCTACACCTTC. This codes for CASSTPSSGYTF.

The chain links TRBV7-2 to TRBJ1-2, with 9 nucleotides matching TRBD1. CDR3 length: 17 amino acids. Germline lookup yields CDR1 SGHTA and CDR2 FQGNSA. V trimming: 3 bases; J trimming: 8 bases; junction bases outside the gene matches: 16. The DNA of the CDR3 is TGTGCCAGCAGCTTGCCCAACAGGGGGCTTCCGCCGTGGGGCTACACCTTC. Its translation: CASSLPNRGLPPWGYTF.

This clone was detected once. The J gene is TRBJ2-3, the V gene TRBV29-1; 10 bases map to TRBD2. The CDR3 loop spans 15 amino acids. The germline V gene has CDR1 SQVTM and CDR2 ANQGSEA. V was clipped by 7 bases and J by 1 base; unmatched bases: 8. Written as DNA, the CDR3 is TGCAGCGCGGGGGGAGCGGGAGGGGGCACAGATACGCAGTATTTT. As protein: CSAGGAGGGTDTQYF.

The chain couples TRBV9 to TRBJ1-3; D is ambiguous. The CDR3 is made up of 15 amino acids. Germline assignment: CDR1 SGDLS and CDR2 YYNGEE. V gave up 3 bases and J gave up 3 bases, with 13 bases separating them. The CDR3 is CASSAGSGYGNTIYF. For the CDR3, the DNA is TGTGCCAGCAGCGCGGGGTCGGGATATGGAAACACCATATATTTT.

The V gene is TRBV5-6, the J gene TRBJ2-7; no firm D call. The CDR3 loop spans 13 amino acids. Germline V lookup: CDR1 SGHDT, CDR2 YYEEEE. Trimming took off 4 bases at V and 7 bases at J, with 15 bases between the two ends. CDR3 DNA sequence: TGTGCCAGCAGCCAAACCCAGCGAGTTGAGCAGTACTTC. As protein: CASSQTQRVEQYF.

The gene calls are TRBV28 and TRBJ2-5, with a weak D call TRBD2 (5 bases). Germline V gene sequence: CDR1 MDHEN, CDR2 SYDVKM. This CDR3 has 15 residues. V gave up 3 bases and J gave up 5 bases, with 16 bases separating them. CDR3 in amino acids: CASSLGDYLRETQYF. The CDR3 DNA is TGTGCCAGCAGTTTGGGTGACTACCTGAGGGAGACCCAGTACTTC.

The chain employs TRBV19 and TRBJ2-7, with D perhaps matching TRBD2 (5 bases). V lost 5 bases and J 2 bases, leaving 13 bases between the germline ends. Germline-derived CDR1 and CDR2 are LNHDA and SQIVND (reference sequence). CDR3 length: 14 residues. The CDR3: CASSGWAGTYEQYF. CDR3 coding DNA: TGTGCCAGTAGTGGTTGGGCCGGGACCTACGAGCAGTACTTC.

CDR3 nucleotide sequence: TGTGCCAGCAGCCCAGGGACGGTCTCCTACGAGCAGTACTTC. As protein: CASSPGTVSYEQYF. V usage is TRBV5-4 and J usage is TRBJ2-7; D may match TRBD1 or TRBD2 (5 bases each). Trimming removed 4 bases at V and 0 bases at J, with 11 bases between. This CDR3 has 14 amino acids. Germline values: CDR1 SGHNT, CDR2 YYREEE (reference sequence).

J is TRBJ2-3 and V is TRBV7-9; D remains unclear. The CDR3 sequence is 11 residues long. V was clipped by 3 bases and J by 10 bases, with 8 bases between them. The V gene's germline CDR1 is SEHNR and CDR2 FQNEAQ (reference sequence). The CDR3 protein is CASSFSEAQYF. The CDR3 DNA reads TGTGCCAGCAGCTTCTCCGAGGCGCAGTATTTT.